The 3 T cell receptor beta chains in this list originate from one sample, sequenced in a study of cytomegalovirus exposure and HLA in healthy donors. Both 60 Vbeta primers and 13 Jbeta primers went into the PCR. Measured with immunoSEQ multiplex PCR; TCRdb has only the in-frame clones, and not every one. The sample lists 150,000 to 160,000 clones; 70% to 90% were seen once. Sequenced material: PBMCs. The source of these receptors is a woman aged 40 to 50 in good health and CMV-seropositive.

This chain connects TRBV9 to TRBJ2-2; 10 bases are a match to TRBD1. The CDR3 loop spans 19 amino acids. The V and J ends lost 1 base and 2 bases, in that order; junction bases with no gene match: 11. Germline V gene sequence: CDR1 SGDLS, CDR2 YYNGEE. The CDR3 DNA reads TGTGCCAGCAGCGTACGACAGGGGGCGGAGGGCCGTAACACCGGGGAGCTGTTTTTT. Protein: CASSVRQGAEGRNTGELFF.

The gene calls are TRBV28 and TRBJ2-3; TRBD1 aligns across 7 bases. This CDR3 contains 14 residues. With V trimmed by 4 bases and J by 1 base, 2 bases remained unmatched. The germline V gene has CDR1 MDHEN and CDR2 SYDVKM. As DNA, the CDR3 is TGTGCCAGCAGTTGGACAGGCCGCACAGATACGCAGTATTTT. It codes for CASSWTGRTDTQYF.

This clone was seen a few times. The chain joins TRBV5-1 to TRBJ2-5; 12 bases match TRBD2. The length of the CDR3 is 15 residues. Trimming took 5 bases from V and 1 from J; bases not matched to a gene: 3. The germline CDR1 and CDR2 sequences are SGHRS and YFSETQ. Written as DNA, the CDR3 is TGCGCCAGCAGACAGACTAGCGGGAGCCAAGAGACCCAGTACTTC. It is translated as CASRQTSGSQETQYF.